The present T cell receptor (beta chain) was sequenced within a study of response to subunit inactivated influenza vaccine. Study-wide results and limits: Each seasonal influenza vaccination recruits few new T cells, the authors suggested.

About this clonotype: Its antigen is unidentified.

CDR1 is SNHLY and CDR2 is FYNNEI in the germline V gene. There are 14 residues in the CDR3. V was clipped by 4 bases and J by 2 bases; unmatched bases: 3. MiXCR, run by TCRdb on the RT-PCR reads, gives a single entry per CDR3 protein. The sample shows 500,000 or so distinct CDR3 sequences, 15% to 20% of them seen only once. The rearrangement links TRBV2 to TRBJ2-7; 9 positions agree with TRBD2. The sequence came from a man aged 45 to 75 who received an inactivated influenza vaccine. Sequencing used CD4+ T cells sorted from PBMCs, obtained around 25 months after vaccination. Here the CDR3 DNA reads TGTGCCAGCAGTGCGGAGCGGGAGGCCTACGAGCAGTACTTC. Amino acids: CASSAEREAYEQYF.